The 12 T cell receptor beta chains given below trace back to one sample, sequenced in a study of T-cell memory formation after mild COVID-19. MiXCR was run by TCRdb on the 5' RACE reads, yielding one entry per CDR3 protein. The sample carries approximately 110,000 distinct CDR3 sequences, 20% to 25% recorded once. Sequenced material: PBMCs or a T cell subset sorted from them (not recorded which). These receptors were obtained from a man aged 18 to 29 who had mild COVID-19 (a few samples of this study predate the infection). Cell type and time point are not known.

This clonotype turned up a few times. This rearrangement joins TRBV11-3 to TRBJ2-3, with D possibly being TRBD2 (6 bases). The CDR3 runs 11 residues. V shed 1 base and J shed 10 bases, with 6 bases lying between them. CDR1 and CDR2 (germline): SGHNT, YENEEA. The CDR3 DNA sequence: TGTGCCAGCAGCTTAGGGGGGGCGCAGTATTTT. Its protein product is CASSLGGAQYF.

This chain links TRBV4-3 with TRBJ1-1, with a possible D match to TRBD1 (5 bases). Trimming took 0 bases from V and 5 from J, leaving 13 bases between them. This CDR3 is 15 amino acids long. Germline CDR1 reads LGHNA; CDR2 reads YSLEER. CDR3 protein: CASSQDPGSSTEAFF. The CDR3, as DNA: TGCGCCAGCAGCCAAGATCCAGGGTCGAGTACTGAAGCTTTCTTT.

The table lists this clonotype with a few counts. V is TRBV7-2 and J is TRBJ2-5, with D possibly matching TRBD1 (6 bases). Between the trimmed V and J ends, which lost 5 bases and 2 bases, there was a span of 15 bases. The length of the CDR3 is 15 residues. Germline V gives CDR1 SGHTA, CDR2 FQGNSA. This CDR3 is CASSHGQRSQETQYF. The CDR3, as DNA: TGTGCCAGCAGCCATGGACAGAGAAGTCAAGAGACCCAGTACTTC. Variable domain in full (rest from reference TRBV7-2 and TRBJ2-5): GAGVSQSPSNKVTEKGKDVELRCDPISGHTALYWYRQSLGQGLEFLIYFQGNSAPDKSGLPSDRFSAERTGGSVSTLTIQRTQQEDSAVYLCASSHGQRSQETQYFGPGTRLLVL.

This clonotype was counted only a few times. The chain uses TRBV5-6 and TRBJ2-1; D call uncertain. The CDR3 extends over 17 amino acids. Germline values: CDR1 SGHDT, CDR2 YYEEEE. Trimming removed 4 bases from V and 2 bases from J, with 19 bases in between. In DNA form, the CDR3 reads TGTGCCAGCAGCGACTCTTCCCTCAACCCCACCTACAATGAGCAGTTCTTC. Protein sequence: CASSDSSLNPTYNEQFF.

This clonotype was seen many times. The J gene is TRBJ2-6, the V gene TRBV6-6; D tentatively reads TRBD1 or TRBD2 (5 bases each). The ends were cut back, 0 bases at V and 0 bases at J, with 6 bases in the middle. This CDR3 is 16 amino acids long. Germline V gene sequence: CDR1 MNHNY, CDR2 SVGAGI (reference sequence). The CDR3 nucleotides are TGTGCCAGCAGTTACTCGGGGGACTCTGGGGCCAACGTCCTGACTTTC. Protein product: CASSYSGDSGANVLTF.

This clonotype was counted only a few times. The chain employs TRBV7-2 and TRBJ2-1; 8 bases align to TRBD1. Germline CDR1 is SGHTA and CDR2 is FQGNSA. The length of the CDR3 is 14 residues. Trimming at V came to 6 bases and at J to 8 bases, leaving 9 bases not matched to a gene. Here the CDR3 reads CASRSGTGFDEQFF. The DNA for the CDR3 is TGTGCCAGCAGGTCCGGGACAGGTTTTGATGAGCAGTTCTTC.

The chain joins TRBV27 to TRBJ2-7; D gene ambiguous. There are 15 residues in the CDR3. Trimming stripped 8 bases from V and 0 bases from J, with 17 bases between. CDR1 and CDR2 (germline): MNHEY, SMNVEV (reference sequence). CDR3 DNA sequence: TGTGCCAGCCGCCCTTCTGTGAGGACCTCCTACGAGCAGTACTTC. It is translated as CASRPSVRTSYEQYF.

This clonotype has only a few counts. The genes are TRBV21-1 and TRBJ2-7; TRBD1 is the table's D call, not checked against the DNA. TRBV21-1 is assigned pseudogene status. This CDR3 spans 14 amino acids. The CDR3 nucleotides are TGTGCCGGTACCGGGACGAAGATCTCCTACGAGCAGTACGTC. The encoded protein is CAGTGTKISYEQYV.

This clonotype appeared a few times. The gene calls are TRBV19 and TRBJ1-1; a possible D gene is TRBD1 (6 bases). The CDR3 spans 14 residues. With 5 bases removed from V and 5 bases from J, the gap between germline ends came to 15 bases. Germline-derived CDR1 and CDR2 are LNHDA and SQIVND (reference sequence). The CDR3 coding sequence is TGTGCCAGTAGTCCACAGGGCGGGAGGACTGAAGCTTTCTTT. It translates to CASSPQGGRTEAFF.

This CDR3 is CASRRGGYTF. The CDR3 DNA is TGTGCCAGCAGGAGAGGCGGCTACACCTTC. The rearrangement uses TRBV2 and TRBJ1-2; D is ambiguous. Between the trimmed V and J ends, which lost 6 bases and 8 bases, there was a span of 7 bases. CDR1 and CDR2 from the germline V gene are SNHLY and FYNNEI. This CDR3 comprises 10 residues.

The V gene is TRBV12-3 or TRBV12-4, the J gene TRBJ2-3; 10 bases map to TRBD2. CDR3 length: 15 residues. V dropped 6 bases and J dropped 2; count of bases not matched to a gene: 5. CDR3 in amino acids: CASRQAGGITDTQYF. In DNA, the CDR3 is TGTGCCAGCAGGCAAGCGGGGGGGATCACAGATACGCAGTATTTT.

In its sample, this clonotype was seen many times. The rearrangement joins TRBV29-1 to TRBJ2-2; no clear D gene. The CDR3 loop spans 13 amino acids. V was clipped by 4 bases and J by 2 bases, with 8 bases between them. The germline gives CDR1 SQVTM, CDR2 ANQGSEA. The CDR3 DNA follows: TGCAGCGTTGCCACAGCTAACACCGGGGAGCTGTTTTTT. Protein sequence: CSVATANTGELFF.